Sequencing of this TCR beta chain was carried out in a study of T cells after yellow fever vaccination. Background on the study: Any fraction with a low cell number was prepared using SMART-Seq v4 Ultra Low Input. Study-level findings and limits: Once the booster was given, most primary-vaccination clones reappeared, at about 97% for CD4 and over 70% for CD8. Clonotypes appearing in both CD4 and CD8 compartments existed, and their share was small.

Many counts were recorded for this clonotype. What it binds is unknown. The 5'RACE template-switching step produced TCR cDNA and added a universal primer site and UMIs. TCRdb used MiXCR to reprocess the 5' RACE reads, holding one entry per CDR3 protein. Among a few hundred thousand distinct CDR3 sequences listed, approximately 4% were seen once. The source was PBMCs, collected 5 days after the yellow fever booster vaccination. The receptor was derived from a man younger than 35 who received the YFV17D yellow fever vaccine.

CDR3 coding DNA: TGCGCCAGCAGCTTACTAGCGGGGGGGTACCAAGAGACCCAGTACTTC. This translates into CASSLLAGGYQETQYF. The rearrangement joins TRBV5-1 to TRBJ2-5; 13 positions match TRBD2. J lost 0 bases, V lost 2 bases, and 1 base had no gene match. The CDR3 spans 16 residues. Germline values: CDR1 SGHRS, CDR2 YFSETQ.